A selection of T cell receptor beta chains follows, all from one sample in a study of T cell responses to AZD1222 COVID-19 vaccine. Method: immunoSEQ multiplex PCR; TCRdb's copy keeps in-frame clones and lacks some. The sample carries tens of thousands of clones, about 88% recorded once. Sequencing was performed on peripheral blood, taken on day 0 of AZD1222 vaccination. The source is an adult in good health. Both conserved end residues are part of each CDR3. The order of the fields is D gene, V gene, clone size, J gene, CDR3 protein, CDR3 DNA. A D gene is named only where the DNA matches it firmly. Clone size is shown for a subset of rows, as once, few, many or a class of expanded clone.

>-|TRBV5-4|-|TRBJ1-2
CASSPRTAAGPGYTF
TGTGCCAGCAGCCCTAGGACAGCCGCAGGACCTGGCTACACCTTC
>-|TRBV7-3|once|TRBJ1-6
CASSRNGYNSPLHF
TGTGCCAGCAGCCGCAATGGGTATAATTCACCCCTCCACTTT
>-|TRBV14|-|TRBJ2-3
CASSWWAATDTQYF
TGTGCCAGCAGCTGGTGGGCAGCCACAGATACGCAGTATTTT
>-|TRBV18|-|TRBJ1-5
CASTIGTPNSNQPQHF
TGTGCCAGCACTATAGGGACACCAAATAGCAATCAGCCCCAGCATTTT
>TRBD1|TRBV6-5|-|TRBJ1-5
CASSYPSWGQAAPQHF
TGTGCCAGCAGTTACCCCAGCTGGGGACAGGCTGCGCCCCAGCATTTT
>-|TRBV3-1/TRBV3-2|-|TRBJ1-4
CASSPNLGEKLFF
TGTGCCAGCAGCCCAAACCTTGGTGAAAAACTGTTTTTT
>-|TRBV12-3/TRBV12-4|-|TRBJ1-4
CASSFSSGPQLFF
TGTGCCAGCAGTTTTAGTTCCGGTCCGCAACTGTTTTTT
>-|TRBV5-4|once|TRBJ1-1
CASSLAGSMNTEAFF
TGTGCCAGCAGCTTGGCCGGGTCCATGAACACTGAAGCTTTCTTT
>TRBD1|TRBV9|-|TRBJ2-2
CASSVGTDSNTGELFF
TGTGCCAGCAGCGTCGGGACAGATTCCAACACCGGGGAGCTGTTTTTT
>-|TRBV7-8|once|TRBJ1-2
CASSPGEDGYTF
TGTGCCAGCAGCCCGGGGGAGGATGGCTACACCTTC
>-|TRBV30|-|TRBJ2-3
CAWTGFSGDTQYF
TGTGCCTGGACAGGGTTTTCTGGAGATACGCAGTATTTT
>TRBD1|TRBV3-1/TRBV3-2|few|TRBJ1-6
CASSQWGQEDNSPLHF
TGTGCCAGCAGCCAATGGGGACAGGAAGATAATTCACCCCTCCACTTT
>-|TRBV6-5|-|TRBJ2-3
CASSLLRGTSTDTQYF
TGTGCCAGCAGTTTATTGAGGGGAACTAGCACAGATACGCAGTATTTT
>-|TRBV18|-|TRBJ2-1
CASSPFSSGIRDNEQFF
TGTGCCAGCTCACCATTTTCCTCGGGGATCCGGGACAATGAGCAGTTCTTC
>-|TRBV7-9|-|TRBJ1-1
CASSLREAGEAFF
TGTGCCAGCAGCTTGAGAGAGGCGGGTGAAGCTTTCTTT
>-|TRBV11-2|-|TRBJ2-7
CASSLERASYEQYF
TGTGCCAGCAGCTTAGAAAGGGCCTCCTACGAGCAGTACTTC
>TRBD1|TRBV30|-|TRBJ2-5
CAWRDPGQVQETQYF
TGTGCCTGGAGGGATCCGGGACAGGTTCAGGAGACCCAGTACTTC
>-|TRBV6-5|-|TRBJ1-5
CASSQPSGTQPQHF
TGTGCCAGCAGTCAACCGTCGGGAACTCAGCCCCAGCATTTT
>-|TRBV24-1|-|TRBJ2-7
CATSGRGREVYEQYF
TGTGCCACCAGTGGTCGGGGCAGGGAAGTTTACGAGCAGTACTTC
>-|TRBV7-2|-|TRBJ2-5
CASSLARAPGETQYF
TGTGCCAGCAGCTTAGCGCGGGCGCCAGGGGAGACCCAGTACTTC
>-|TRBV7-3|-|TRBJ2-3
CASSPGDSWDTQYF
TGTGCCAGCAGCCCCGGGGATTCCTGGGATACGCAGTATTTT
>-|TRBV11-2|-|TRBJ1-1
CASSLVSNTEAFF
TGTGCCAGCAGCTTAGTCTCCAACACTGAAGCTTTCTTT
>-|TRBV2|once|TRBJ1-1
CASSDDLGGGTEAFF
TGTGCCAGCAGTGATGACCTCGGGGGAGGCACTGAAGCTTTCTTT
>-|TRBV3-1/TRBV3-2|-|TRBJ1-4
CASSQILGEKLFF
TGTGCCAGCAGCCAAATATTGGGGGAAAAACTGTTTTTT
>-|TRBV7-9|-|TRBJ1-1
CASSSHSEGNTEAFF
TGTGCCAGCAGCAGTCACAGCGAGGGGAACACTGAAGCTTTCTTT
>-|TRBV7-6|-|TRBJ1-2
CASSSSGTLNYGYTF
TGTGCCAGCAGTTCTTCCGGGACACTTAACTATGGCTACACCTTC
>-|TRBV29-1|-|TRBJ1-1
CSVEEMNTEAFF
TGCAGCGTTGAGGAGATGAACACTGAAGCTTTCTTT
>-|TRBV28|-|TRBJ2-1
CASSSESENSYNEQFF
TGTGCCAGCAGTTCGGAAAGCGAGAACTCCTACAATGAGCAGTTCTTC
>-|TRBV10-2|-|TRBJ2-1
CASSEVAGYGGEQFF
TGCGCCAGCAGTGAGGTTGCGGGGTACGGCGGCGAGCAGTTCTTC
>TRBD1|TRBV29-1|-|TRBJ1-2
CSVGQGAGGYTF
TGCAGCGTTGGCCAGGGGGCTGGCGGCTACACCTTC
>TRBD1|TRBV27|-|TRBJ1-2
CASSRSRDSNYGYTF
TGTGCCAGCAGCCGGTCCCGGGACAGCAACTATGGCTACACCTTC
>TRBD1|TRBV27|-|TRBJ2-1
CASSLLTGGKVEQFF
TGTGCCAGCAGTTTATTGACAGGGGGTAAGGTTGAGCAGTTCTTC
>-|TRBV19|-|TRBJ1-5
CASSIRQVNQPQHF
TGTGCCAGTAGTATACGACAGGTGAATCAGCCCCAGCATTTT
>TRBD2|TRBV7-2|-|TRBJ2-7
CASSQGGASGSYEQYF
TGTGCCAGCAGCCAAGGGGGTGCTAGCGGGTCCTACGAGCAGTACTTC
>-|TRBV7-8|-|TRBJ1-5
CASSFGTDSNQPQHF
TGTGCCAGCAGCTTCGGGACCGATAGCAATCAGCCCCAGCATTTT
>-|TRBV18|-|TRBJ2-7
CASSPTNGGQYEQYF
TGTGCCAGCTCACCAACGAACGGGGGCCAATACGAGCAGTACTTC
>-|TRBV5-1|-|TRBJ2-5
CASSMTDQETQYF
TGCGCCAGCAGCATGACGGACCAAGAGACCCAGTACTTC
>-|TRBV7-9|-|TRBJ1-6
CASSQGDSPLHF
TGTGCCAGCAGCCAGGGAGACTCACCCCTCCACTTT
>-|TRBV24-1|-|TRBJ2-5
CATSGSALQETQYF
TGTGCCACCAGTGGGTCAGCCCTCCAAGAGACCCAGTACTTC
>TRBD2|TRBV5-1|-|TRBJ2-5
CASSLVASGLPEEETQYF
TGCGCCAGCAGCCTTGTAGCTAGCGGCCTCCCCGAGGAAGAGACCCAGTACTTC
>-|TRBV6-7|-|TRBJ2-7
CASSYATASYEQYF
TGTGCCAGCAGTTACGCGACAGCCTCCTACGAGCAGTACTTC
>TRBD2|TRBV5-4|-|TRBJ2-7
CASSYAWTSGSFYEQYF
TGTGCCAGCAGCTACGCCTGGACTAGCGGGAGTTTCTACGAGCAGTACTTC
>-|TRBV9|-|TRBJ1-5
CASSARSDSNQPQHF
TGTGCCAGCAGCGCCCGGTCGGACAGCAATCAGCCCCAGCATTTT
>-|TRBV5-1|-|TRBJ1-1
CASSSGRLVGDTEAFF
TGCGCCAGCAGCTCAGGACGGCTTGTTGGGGACACTGAAGCTTTCTTT
>TRBD2|TRBV9|-|TRBJ2-1
CASSAYGGTGGNEQFF
TGTGCCAGCAGCGCGTACGGGGGAACCGGGGGGAATGAGCAGTTCTTC
>-|TRBV6-5|-|TRBJ1-2
CASSYYGQDRYTF
TGTGCCAGCAGTTACTACGGGCAGGACCGCTACACCTTC
>TRBD1|TRBV6-5|-|TRBJ1-2
CASRQGNYGYTF
TGTGCCAGCAGACAGGGGAACTATGGCTACACCTTC
>-|TRBV4-1|-|TRBJ2-7
CASSQVGRSYEQYF
TGCGCCAGCAGCCAAGTTGGCAGGTCCTACGAGCAGTACTTC
>TRBD1|TRBV6-5|-|TRBJ1-5
CASSTGQGNQPQHF
TGTGCCAGCAGTACCGGACAGGGTAATCAGCCCCAGCATTTT
>-|TRBV10-3|-|TRBJ1-1
CAIRGEGRENTEAFF
TGTGCCATCAGGGGGGAGGGACGGGAGAACACTGAAGCTTTCTTT
>-|TRBV3-1/TRBV3-2|once|TRBJ2-2
CASSKRPGELFF
TGTGCCAGCAGCAAACGTCCCGGGGAGCTGTTTTTT